The source of this T cell receptor (beta chain) is a study of PD-1 blockade in mismatch repair-deficient tumors. Study overall: Enrolled about 2013-2017, patients had progressing, pretreated mismatch repair-deficient cancers of 12 to 13 types.

Using immunoSEQ multiplex PCR, the repertoire was profiled, and TCRdb retains in-frame clones only, with some absent. The sample includes about 120,000 clones, about 88% of them seen just once. Here the sequenced sample was peripheral blood, taken 44 weeks after starting pembrolizumab. The receptor was derived from an adult with mismatch repair-deficient cancer.

In nucleotides, the CDR3 is TGTGCCAGCTCACCTACAAGGACTAGCGGGAGCGATGAGCAGTTCTTC. Translated, it gives CASSPTRTSGSDEQFF. The V call is TRBV18, the J call TRBJ2-1, with 13 bases matching TRBD2. The CDR3 sequence is 16 residues long. Germline trimming cut 3 bases from V and 8 bases from J; bases unmatched to any gene: 7. Germline-derived CDR1 and CDR2 are KGHSH and LQKENI.